This T cell receptor (beta chain) derives from a study of T cell repertoires in cytomegalovirus infection. Germline CDR1 is MDHEN and CDR2 is SYDVKM. The germline V and J ends were trimmed by 6 bases and 0 bases, with 12 bases remaining between them. The CDR3 is 14 amino acids. There are a few counts of this clonotype. What it binds is not known. TCRdb re-derived calls from the reads in MiXCR, one entry per CDR3 protein. The sample has more than 150,000 distinct CDR3 sequences; roughly a quarter are singletons. Study-level results: In two of eight donors, the top clonotype was HLA-C-restricted CMV-specific.

Sequenced input: PBMCs. This clonotype was obtained from a human donor in good health (CMV status not recorded). Some clones in this sample may be carry-over from other donors' samples. V usage is TRBV28 and J usage is TRBJ2-7; tentative D call: TRBD2 (6 bases). The CDR3 coding sequence is TGTGCCAGCAGACCTGGGGGGTCCTCCTACGAGCAGTACTTC. Translating it yields CASRPGGSSYEQYF.